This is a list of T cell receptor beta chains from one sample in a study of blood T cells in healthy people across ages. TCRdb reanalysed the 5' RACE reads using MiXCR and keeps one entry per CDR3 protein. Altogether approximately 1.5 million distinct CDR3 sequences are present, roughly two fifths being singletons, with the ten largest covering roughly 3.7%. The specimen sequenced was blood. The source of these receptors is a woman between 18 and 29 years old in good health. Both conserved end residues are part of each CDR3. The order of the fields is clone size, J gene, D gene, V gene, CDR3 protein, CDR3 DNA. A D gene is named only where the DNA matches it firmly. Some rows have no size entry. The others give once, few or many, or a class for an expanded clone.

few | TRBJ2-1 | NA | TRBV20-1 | CSARPPSSYNEQFF | TGCAGTGCCAGGCCGCCAAGCTCCTACAATGAGCAGTTCTTC
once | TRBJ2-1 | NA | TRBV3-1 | CASSQDRRVEKEQFF | TGTGCCAGCAGCCAAGATAGGCGGGTTGAGAAGGAGCAGTTCTTC
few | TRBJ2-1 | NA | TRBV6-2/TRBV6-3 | CASRVRGSSYNEQFF | TGTGCCAGCAGAGTAAGGGGGAGTTCATACAATGAGCAGTTCTTC
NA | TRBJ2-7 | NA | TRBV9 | CASSVTLLSYEQYF | TGTGCCAGCAGCGTAACTTTACTCTCCTACGAGCAGTACTTC
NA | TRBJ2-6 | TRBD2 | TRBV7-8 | CASSLAGGIDLSGANVLTF | TGTGCCAGCAGCTTAGCGGGGGGGATTGATTTATCTGGGGCCAACGTCCTGACTTTC
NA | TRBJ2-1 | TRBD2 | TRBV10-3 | CAISERGGMSEQLF | TGTGCCATCAGTGAGCGGGGGGGCATGAGTGAGCAGTTATTC
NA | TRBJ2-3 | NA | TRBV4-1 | CASSQELARTDTQYF | TGCGCCAGCAGCCAAGAGCTAGCGCGCACAGATACGCAGTATTTT
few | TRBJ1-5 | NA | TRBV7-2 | CASSLVGQYNQPQHF | TGTGCCAGCAGCTTAGTAGGACAGTACAATCAGCCCCAGCATTTT
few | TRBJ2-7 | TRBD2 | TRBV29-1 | CSVEVGAGMSYEQYF | TGCAGCGTTGAAGTCGGAGCGGGGATGTCCTACGAGCAGTACTTC
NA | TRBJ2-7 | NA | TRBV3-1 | CASSPRLSYEQYF | TGTGCCAGCAGCCCTCGTCTGAGCTACGAGCAGTACTTC
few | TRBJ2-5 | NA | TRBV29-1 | CSVLSVFRETQYF | TGCAGCGTCCTGTCGGTTTTCAGGGAGACCCAGTACTTC
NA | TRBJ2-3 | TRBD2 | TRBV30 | CAWTGLAISGTDTQYF | TGTGCCTGGACGGGACTAGCTATATCTGGCACAGATACGCAGTATTTT
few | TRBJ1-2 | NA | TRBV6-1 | CASSDTRAYGYTF | TGTGCCAGCAGTGATACCAGAGCGTATGGCTACACCTTC
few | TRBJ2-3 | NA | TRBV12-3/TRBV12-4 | CASSLSQDTDTQYF | TGTGCCAGCAGTTTATCACAGGACACAGATACGCAGTATTTT
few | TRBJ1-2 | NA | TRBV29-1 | CSGASVGRNYGYTF | TGCAGCGGTGCCTCCGTCGGTCGGAACTATGGCTACACCTTC
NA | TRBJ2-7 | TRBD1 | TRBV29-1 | CSANRGPSSYEQYF | TGCAGCGCCAACAGGGGGCCGAGCTCCTACGAGCAGTACTTC
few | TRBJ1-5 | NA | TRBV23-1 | CASSPRGPYSNQPQHF | TGCGCCAGCAGTCCACGAGGACCGTATAGCAATCAGCCCCAGCATTTT
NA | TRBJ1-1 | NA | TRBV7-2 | CASSLADGAVTEAFF | TGTGCCAGCAGCTTAGCGGACGGGGCTGTCACTGAAGCTTTCTTT
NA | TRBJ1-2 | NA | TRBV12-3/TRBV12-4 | CASSFRRIGEGYGYTF | TGTGCCAGCAGTTTTCGGAGAATCGGGGAAGGCTATGGCTACACCTTC
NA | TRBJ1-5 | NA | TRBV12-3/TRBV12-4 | CASSFRYSDQPQHF | TGTGCCAGCAGTTTCAGGTACTCCGATCAGCCCCAGCATTTT
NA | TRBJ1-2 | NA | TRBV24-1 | CATSSAGTVGYTF | TGTGCCACCAGCTCCGCAGGGACGGTTGGCTACACCTTC
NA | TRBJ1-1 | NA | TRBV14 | CASSQQGGNTEAFF | TGTGCCAGCAGCCAACAGGGAGGCAACACTGAAGCTTTCTTT
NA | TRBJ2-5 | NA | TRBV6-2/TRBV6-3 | CASTRTVEGQETQYF | TGTGCCAGCACCCGGACAGTTGAGGGGCAAGAGACCCAGTACTTC
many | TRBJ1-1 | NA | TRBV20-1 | CSASMNTEAFF | TGCAGTGCTAGTATGAACACTGAAGCTTTCTTT
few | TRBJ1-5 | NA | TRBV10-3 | CAISESEILYNQPQHF | TGTGCCATCAGTGAGTCTGAGATTCTCTACAATCAGCCCCAGCATTTT
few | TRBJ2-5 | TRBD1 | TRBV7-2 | CASSVGQPLETQYF | TGTGCCAGCAGCGTGGGACAGCCCCTGGAGACCCAGTACTTC
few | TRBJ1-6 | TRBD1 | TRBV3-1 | CASSQTGTGPNSPLHF | TGTGCCAGCAGCCAAACCGGGACAGGACCAAATTCACCCCTCCACTTT
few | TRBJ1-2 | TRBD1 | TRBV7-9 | CASSPFGQGADWNYGYTF | TGTGCCAGCAGCCCTTTCGGACAGGGGGCCGACTGGAACTATGGCTACACCTTC
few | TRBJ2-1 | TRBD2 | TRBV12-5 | CASGGPTSGRAVSYNEQFF | TGTGCTAGTGGTGGTCCGACTAGCGGGAGGGCCGTCTCCTACAATGAGCAGTTCTTC
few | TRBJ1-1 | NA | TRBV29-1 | CSVATRMNTEAFF | TGCAGCGTTGCGACCAGGATGAACACTGAAGCTTTCTTT